The 32 T cell receptor beta chains listed next were all sequenced from one sample in a study of T cell responses to AZD1222 COVID-19 vaccine. The assay was immunoSEQ multiplex PCR, and TCRdb's table has in-frame clones only and misses some. The sample includes 140,000 to 150,000 clones, roughly 93% of them seen just once. Material: peripheral blood, obtained on day 0 of AZD1222 vaccination. Source of these receptors: an adult in good health.

The table lists this clone with a few counts. The chain's CDR3 is CASSRRDRAKANYGYTF. CDR3 in DNA: TGTGCCAGCAGCCGACGAGACAGGGCCAAAGCTAACTATGGCTACACCTTC. This chain connects TRBV14 to TRBJ1-2; 7 bases align to TRBD1. The J segment lost 0 bases and the V segment lost 4 bases, leaving 11 bases of the junction unmatched. This CDR3 has 17 residues. CDR1 SGHDN and CDR2 FVKESK come from the germline V gene.

The chain couples TRBV30 to TRBJ1-5, with TRBD1 as a possible D gene (6 bases). Deletions cut 1 base from V and 3 bases from J, with 7 bases between. The germline gives CDR1 GTSNPN, CDR2 SVGIG (reference sequence). This CDR3 region has 13 residues. CDR3 loop: CAWSEGHNQPQHF. The CDR3 coding sequence is TGTGCCTGGAGTGAGGGACACAATCAGCCCCAGCATTTT.

The chain joins TRBV4-1 to TRBJ2-2, with 7 bases fitting TRBD2. CDR3 size: 15 residues. V gave up 4 bases and J gave up 3 bases; unmatched junction bases: 5. The germline CDR1 and CDR2 sequences are MGHRA and YSYEKL. CDR3 nucleotide sequence: TGCGCCAGCAGCCCGGGACTATCCTACACCGGGGAGCTGTTTTTT. Its translation: CASSPGLSYTGELFF.

J is TRBJ2-1 and V is TRBV7-8, with 12 nucleotides matching TRBD2. Germline-derived CDR1 and CDR2 are SGHVS and FQNEAQ. CDR3 length equals 17 residues. With V trimmed by 3 bases and J by 4 bases, 7 bases remained unmatched. In DNA form, the CDR3 reads TGTGCCAGCAGCTTCTCACTAGCGGGAGGAGATTACAATGAGCAGTTCTTC. Its translation: CASSFSLAGGDYNEQFF.

The chain couples TRBV18 to TRBJ1-5; D is perhaps TRBD1 (5 bases). V was shortened by 2 bases and J by 9 bases, with 14 bases between the two germline ends. Germline V gene data show CDR1 as KGHSH and CDR2 as LQKENI. This CDR3 region has 14 residues. DNA of the CDR3: TGTGCCAGCTCACCAGTAGTGTCCGGGGGGCCCCAGCATTTT. Protein sequence: CASSPVVSGGPQHF.

This clone was picked up one time. DNA of the CDR3: TGCGCCAGCTCCGGGACTAGCGGCTACAATGAGCAGTTCTTC. This sequence encodes CASSGTSGYNEQFF. This chain links TRBV5-1 with TRBJ2-1, with TRBD2 matching over 11 bases. This CDR3 comprises 14 residues. Germline V gene data show CDR1 as SGHRS and CDR2 as YFSETQ. J gave up 3 bases and V 7 bases, and 3 bases lay outside the gene matches.

The chain has TRBV18 and TRBJ2-7; possible D gene TRBD2, 6 bases. Per the germline V gene, CDR1 is KGHSH and CDR2 is LQKENI. The CDR3 has 12 amino acids. Between the trimmed V and J ends, which lost 8 bases and 13 bases, there was a span of 21 bases. CDR3 DNA sequence: TGTGCCAGCACCCCACTAGTGGGACTGAAATACTTC. Translated, it gives CASTPLVGLKYF.

The rearrangement uses TRBV9 and TRBJ2-7, with TRBD1 as a possible D gene (5 bases). The V gene's germline CDR1 is SGDLS and CDR2 YYNGEE. This CDR3 region has 15 residues. V lost 4 bases, J lost 1 base, and 15 bases lay in between. For the CDR3, the DNA is TGTGCCAGCAGCCCTTCCTTAGGGGCATCCTACGAGCAGTACTTC. This gives the protein CASSPSLGASYEQYF.

The genes are TRBV14 and TRBJ2-1; TRBD1 agrees at 12 bases. This CDR3 has 17 amino acids. The germline V gene has CDR1 SGHDN and CDR2 FVKESK. The V segment lost 3 bases and the J segment 8 bases; nucleotides outside the gene matches: 11. CDR3 DNA sequence: TGTGCCAGCAGCCACTATGGGACAGGGGGCGCTTCCTATGAGCAGTTCTTC. Protein product: CASSHYGTGGASYEQFF. Filled out from reference TRBV14 and TRBJ2-1, the complete variable domain reads EAGVTQFPSHSVIEKGQTVTLRCDPISGHDNLYWYRRVMGKEIKFLLHFVKESKQDESGMPNNRFLAERTGGTYSTLKVQPAELEDSGVYFCASSHYGTGGASYEQFFGPGTRLTVL.

This chain links TRBV28 with TRBJ2-7, with 12 bases matching TRBD1. This CDR3 is 13 amino acids long. Per germline, CDR1 MDHEN and CDR2 SYDVKM. The ends lost 6 bases at V and 6 bases at J; junction bases unmatched: 3. In nucleotides, the CDR3 is TGTGCCAGCAGATTGGGACAGGGGGCCGAGCAGTACTTC. Translation: CASRLGQGAEQYF.

This rearrangement joins TRBV30 to TRBJ1-2; D not certain. The CDR3 loop spans 12 amino acids. Trimming shortened V by 2 bases and J by 8 bases, and 12 bases separated the two germline ends. Germline CDR1 and CDR2: GTSNPN and SVGIG (reference sequence). CDR3 amino acids: CAWSRYLAGYTF. DNA for the CDR3: TGTGCCTGGAGTCGATACTTAGCGGGCTACACCTTC.

This sequence joins TRBV3-1 (or the pseudogene TRBV3-2) and TRBJ1-4, with D possibly TRBD1 on 5 matching bases. CDR1 and CDR2 from the germline V gene are LGHDT and YNNKEL (reference sequence). Between the trimmed V and J ends, which lost 5 bases and 7 bases, there was a span of 17 bases. The CDR3 contains 15 residues. The CDR3 DNA reads TGTGCCAGCAGCACGACCAGGGAGAGTCGTGAAAAACTGTTTTTT. It encodes CASSTTRESREKLFF.

The rearrangement links TRBV6-4 to TRBJ2-2; no definite D call. Trimming removed 0 bases from V and 5 bases from J, with 4 bases in between. Germline V gene data show CDR1 as MRHNA and CDR2 as SNTAGT. CDR3 size: 13 residues. In nucleotides, the CDR3 is TGTGCCAGCAGTGACTCCACAACCGGGGAGCTGTTTTTT. Protein product: CASSDSTTGELFF.

V usage is TRBV7-9 and J usage is TRBJ1-2, with 8 bases that match TRBD1. V shed 5 bases, J shed 4 bases, and the junction held 6 bases outside the gene matches. This CDR3 spans 14 amino acids. Germline V gene sequence: CDR1 SEHNR, CDR2 FQNEAQ (reference sequence). The CDR3 region is CASSRVGQGYGYTF. CDR3 nucleotides: TGTGCCAGCAGCCGAGTAGGACAGGGCTATGGCTACACCTTC.

To note about this clone: This specimen includes other DNA sequences encoding the same CDR3. The V gene is TRBV5-4, the J gene TRBJ1-2; 9 positions agree with TRBD1. The junction had 1 base not matched to a gene; V was cut back by 0 bases and J by 1 base. The CDR3 totals 15 residues. Germline values: CDR1 SGHNT, CDR2 YYREEE (reference sequence). The CDR3 DNA reads as TGTGCCAGCAGCTTGGGGACAGGGGTTAACTATGGCTACACCTTC. Translated, it gives CASSLGTGVNYGYTF.

V and J are TRBV12-3 or TRBV12-4 and TRBJ2-2; tentative D call: TRBD1 (6 bases). This CDR3 has 13 residues. Trimming removed 6 bases at V and 7 bases at J, with 12 bases between. The CDR3 here is CASSRTGFGELFF. The CDR3 region has the DNA TGTGCCAGCAGCAGAACAGGGTTCGGGGAGCTGTTTTTT.

The chain recombines TRBV28 with TRBJ2-1, with D unclear. Trimming shortened V by 1 base and J by 8 bases, and 9 bases separated the two germline ends. The length of the CDR3 is 13 residues. Germline assignment: CDR1 MDHEN and CDR2 SYDVKM. This chain's CDR3 is CASSLFSRDEQFF. CDR3 DNA sequence: TGTGCCAGCAGTTTATTCAGTCGGGATGAGCAGTTCTTC.

The genes are TRBV11-2 and TRBJ2-1; D uncertain. The CDR3 has 12 amino acids. Trimming stripped 1 base from V and 12 bases from J, with 10 bases between. Germline CDR1 SGHAT, CDR2 FQNNGV. The CDR3 is CASSLGSGWQFF. The CDR3 DNA reads TGTGCCAGCAGCTTAGGTTCCGGTTGGCAGTTCTTC.

V and J are TRBV6-1 and TRBJ2-5; no firm D call. The V and J ends lost 1 base and 1 base respectively, with 4 bases between them. The germline V gene encodes CDR1 MNHNS and CDR2 SASEGT. This CDR3 has 13 residues. CDR3 in DNA: TGTGCCAGCAGTGAAGGGGGCCAAGAGACCCAGTACTTC. Translation: CASSEGGQETQYF.

The J gene is TRBJ1-5, the V gene TRBV15, with D tentatively TRBD1 (6 bases). Germline loops: CDR1 LNHNV, CDR2 YYDKDF (reference sequence). V was clipped by 1 base and J by 4 bases, with 14 bases between them. This CDR3 has 16 amino acids. The DNA for the CDR3 is TGTGCCACCAGCAGAGGGGCCGGGACACGAAATCAGCCCCAGCATTTT. Protein: CATSRGAGTRNQPQHF.

This chain links TRBV29-1 with TRBJ2-7; 10 bases map to TRBD2. Germline CDR1 reads SQVTM; CDR2 reads ANQGSEA. The V gene end was trimmed by 6 bases and the J gene end by 7 bases; junction bases not matched to a gene: 9. This CDR3 has 13 amino acids. CDR3 coding DNA: TGCAGCGTAGCGGGAGGGCTTTTGGGGGAGCAGTACTTC. Its protein is CSVAGGLLGEQYF.

This clone has just one count. The chain links TRBV9 to TRBJ1-1; 7 bases agree with TRBD1. The CDR3 is 15 amino acids. Germline V CDR1 and CDR2: SGDLS, YYNGEE. The V gene end was trimmed by 3 bases and the J gene end by 5 bases; junction bases not matched to a gene: 10. CDR3 loop: CASSAGTVRATEAFF. Here the CDR3 DNA reads TGTGCCAGCAGCGCCGGGACAGTTAGAGCGACTGAAGCTTTCTTT. Combining the CDR3 with reference TRBV9 and TRBJ1-1 gives the whole variable domain DSGVTQTPKHLITATGQRVTLRCSPRSGDLSVYWYQQSLDQGLQFLIQYYNGEERAKGNILERFSAQQFPDLHSELNLSSLELGDSALYFCASSAGTVRATEAFFGQGTRLTVV.

This chain joins TRBV28 and TRBJ1-1; the D gene is possibly TRBD1 (6 bases). Germline lookup yields CDR1 MDHEN and CDR2 SYDVKM. CDR3 length: 16 amino acids. With 0 bases removed from V and 3 bases from J, the gap between germline ends came to 14 bases. Here the CDR3 reads CASSLWGGSLDTEAFF. The CDR3 coding sequence is TGTGCCAGCAGTTTATGGGGGGGCAGTCTCGACACTGAAGCTTTCTTT.

This clone has a single count. This rearrangement joins TRBV6-5 to TRBJ2-3; no reliable D call. This CDR3 contains 13 residues. Trimming removed 7 bases from V and 2 bases from J, with 10 bases in between. The germline V gene encodes CDR1 MNHEY and CDR2 SVGAGI. CDR3 sequence: CASTEKDTDTQYF. In DNA form, the CDR3 reads TGTGCCAGCACCGAAAAGGACACAGATACGCAGTATTTT.

The chain recombines TRBV19 with TRBJ2-1; D perhaps matches TRBD2 (6 bases). The CDR3 runs to 16 residues. The germline gives CDR1 LNHDA, CDR2 SQIVND (reference sequence). V gave up 3 bases and J gave up 0 bases, with 12 bases separating them. The CDR3: CASSITGDVSYNEQFF. The CDR3 bases are TGTGCCAGTAGTATTACGGGAGACGTCTCCTACAATGAGCAGTTCTTC.

This clone has only one observation. The chain has TRBV9 and TRBJ1-6, with TRBD1 matching over 7 bases. The germline V gene encodes CDR1 SGDLS and CDR2 YYNGEE. The junction had 5 bases not matched to a gene; V was cut back by 4 bases and J by 4 bases. The CDR3 runs 15 residues. CDR3 amino acids: CASSPSGQYNSPLHF. For the CDR3, the DNA is TGTGCCAGCAGCCCTTCGGGACAGTATAATTCACCCCTCCACTTT.

The CDR3 DNA reads TGCAGTGCTAGTTTTGGAGGGGGCGGGGGCATTCAGTACTTC. Translating gives CSASFGGGGGIQYF. The rearrangement joins TRBV20-1 to TRBJ2-4, with D perhaps TRBD1 or TRBD2 (7 bases each). The CDR3 spans 14 residues. Germline CDR1 reads DFQATT; CDR2 reads SNEGSKA (reference sequence). V gave up 3 bases and J gave up 9 bases, with 18 bases separating them.

V usage is TRBV27 and J usage is TRBJ1-5; D is unresolved. Germline V gene data show CDR1 as MNHEY and CDR2 as SMNVEV (reference sequence). The CDR3 length is 14 residues. Trimming removed 2 bases from V and 6 bases from J, with 11 bases in between. Here the CDR3 reads CASSLGVGSQPQHF. The CDR3 DNA reads TGTGCCAGCAGTTTAGGGGTTGGGAGTCAGCCCCAGCATTTT.

In its sample, this clone was seen once. The rearrangement uses TRBV28 and TRBJ2-3; a weak D match, TRBD2 (5 bases). This CDR3 is 15 amino acids long. V was cut by 1 base and J by 3 bases, with 11 bases left in between. Germline assignment: CDR1 MDHEN and CDR2 SYDVKM. The CDR3 is CASSLLGRGTDTQYF. The CDR3 DNA is TGTGCCAGCAGTTTATTAGGCCGCGGGACAGATACGCAGTATTTT.

The genes are TRBV7-2 and TRBJ2-2; no definite D call. With 1 base removed from V and 1 base from J, the gap between germline ends came to 7 bases. This CDR3 comprises 15 residues. Germline-derived CDR1 and CDR2 are SGHTA and FQGNSA. The CDR3, as DNA: TGTGCCAGCAGCTTAGGGAGCTGGAACACCGGGGAGCTGTTTTTT. It codes for CASSLGSWNTGELFF.

The V gene is TRBV7-9, the J gene TRBJ1-4, with no clear D. Germline-derived CDR1 and CDR2 are SEHNR and FQNEAQ (reference sequence). The CDR3 is 17 residues long. V lost 1 base, J lost 0 bases, and 12 bases lay in between. CDR3 DNA: TGTGCCAGCAGCTTAGTAAGAGGTACTGCAACTAATGAAAAACTGTTTTTT. Amino acids: CASSLVRGTATNEKLFF.

The gene calls are TRBV9 and TRBJ1-1, with a weak D call TRBD1 (5 bases). In germline, CDR1 is SGDLS, CDR2 YYNGEE. With 4 bases removed from V and 0 bases from J, the gap between germline ends came to 13 bases. The CDR3 covers 15 residues. CDR3 in DNA: TGTGCCAGCAGCCTAGACGGAGGGGTGAACACTGAAGCTTTCTTT. It yields the protein CASSLDGGVNTEAFF.